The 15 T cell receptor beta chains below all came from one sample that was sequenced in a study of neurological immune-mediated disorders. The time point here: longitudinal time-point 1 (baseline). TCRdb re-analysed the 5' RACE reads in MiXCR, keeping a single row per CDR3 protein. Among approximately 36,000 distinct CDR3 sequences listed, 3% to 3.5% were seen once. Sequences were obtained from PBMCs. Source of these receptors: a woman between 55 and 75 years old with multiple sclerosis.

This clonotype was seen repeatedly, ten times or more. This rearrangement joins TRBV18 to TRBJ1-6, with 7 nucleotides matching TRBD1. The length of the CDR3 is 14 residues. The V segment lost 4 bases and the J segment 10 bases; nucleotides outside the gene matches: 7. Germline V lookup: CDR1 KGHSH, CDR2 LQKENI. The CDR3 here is CASSRDSLGSPLHF. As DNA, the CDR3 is TGTGCCAGCTCACGGGACAGCTTAGGGTCACCCCTCCACTTT. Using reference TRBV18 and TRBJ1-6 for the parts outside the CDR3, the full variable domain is NAGVMQNPRHLVRRRGQEARLRCSPMKGHSHVYWYRQLPEEGLKFMVYLQKENIIDESGMPKERFSAEFPKEGPSILRIQQVVRGDSAAYFCASSRDSLGSPLHFGNGTRLTVT.

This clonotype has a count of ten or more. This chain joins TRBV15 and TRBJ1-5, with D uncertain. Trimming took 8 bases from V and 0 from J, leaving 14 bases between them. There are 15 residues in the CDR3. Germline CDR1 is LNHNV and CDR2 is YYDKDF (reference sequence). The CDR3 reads CATASAPTSNQPQHF. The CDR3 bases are TGTGCCACCGCGTCGGCACCAACTAGCAATCAGCCCCAGCATTTT.

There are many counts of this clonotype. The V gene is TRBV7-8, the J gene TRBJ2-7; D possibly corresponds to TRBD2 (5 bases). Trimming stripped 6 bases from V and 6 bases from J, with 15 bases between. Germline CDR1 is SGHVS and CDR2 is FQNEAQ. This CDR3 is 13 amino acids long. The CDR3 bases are TGTGCCAGCAGACGGACTGAAAACAGCGAGCAGTACTTC. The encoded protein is CASRRTENSEQYF.

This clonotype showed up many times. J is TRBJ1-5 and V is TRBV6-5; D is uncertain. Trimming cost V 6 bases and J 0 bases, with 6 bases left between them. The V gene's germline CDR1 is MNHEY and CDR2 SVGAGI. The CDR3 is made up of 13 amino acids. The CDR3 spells CASSRVSNQPQHF. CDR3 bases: TGTGCCAGCAGCCGGGTTAGCAATCAGCCCCAGCATTTT.

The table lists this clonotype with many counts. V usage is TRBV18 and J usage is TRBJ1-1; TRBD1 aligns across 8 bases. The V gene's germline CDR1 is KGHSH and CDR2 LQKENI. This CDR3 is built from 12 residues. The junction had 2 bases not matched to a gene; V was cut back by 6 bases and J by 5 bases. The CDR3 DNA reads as TGTGCCAGCTCGCAGGGGGCGACTGAAGCTTTCTTT. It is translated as CASSQGATEAFF. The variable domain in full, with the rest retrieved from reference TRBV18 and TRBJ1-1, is NAGVMQNPRHLVRRRGQEARLRCSPMKGHSHVYWYRQLPEEGLKFMVYLQKENIIDESGMPKERFSAEFPKEGPSILRIQQVVRGDSAAYFCASSQGATEAFFGQGTRLTVV.

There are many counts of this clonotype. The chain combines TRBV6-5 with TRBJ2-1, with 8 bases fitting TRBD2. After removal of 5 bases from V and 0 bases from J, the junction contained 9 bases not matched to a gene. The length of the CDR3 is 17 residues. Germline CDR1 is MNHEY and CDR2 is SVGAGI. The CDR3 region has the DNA TGTGCCAGCAGTGAGGCGGCGGGGGGCAGCTCCTACAATGAGCAGTTCTTC. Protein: CASSEAAGGSSYNEQFF.

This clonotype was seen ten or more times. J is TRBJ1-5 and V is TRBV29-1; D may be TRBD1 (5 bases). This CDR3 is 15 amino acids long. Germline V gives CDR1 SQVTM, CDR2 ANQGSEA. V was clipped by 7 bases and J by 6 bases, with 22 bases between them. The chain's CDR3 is CSALEGSRRGQPQHF. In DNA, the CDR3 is TGCAGCGCCCTCGAGGGATCCCGAAGGGGTCAGCCCCAGCATTTT.

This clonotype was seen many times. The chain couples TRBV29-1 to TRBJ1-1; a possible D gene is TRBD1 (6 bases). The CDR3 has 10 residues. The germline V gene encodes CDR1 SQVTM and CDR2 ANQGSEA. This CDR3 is CSGQTTEAFF. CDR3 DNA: TGCAGTGGACAGACCACTGAAGCTTTCTTT.

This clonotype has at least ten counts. The CDR3 DNA follows: TGTGCCAGCAGGGCCCAGGGCCACCACGGGACCCAGTACTTC. Its translation: CASRAQGHHGTQYF. The chain has TRBV6-5 and TRBJ2-5, with D perhaps matching TRBD1 (5 bases). Trimming left V 6 bases short and J 7 bases short, with 18 bases between. The CDR3 is made up of 14 amino acids. Germline-derived CDR1 and CDR2 are MNHEY and SVGAGI.

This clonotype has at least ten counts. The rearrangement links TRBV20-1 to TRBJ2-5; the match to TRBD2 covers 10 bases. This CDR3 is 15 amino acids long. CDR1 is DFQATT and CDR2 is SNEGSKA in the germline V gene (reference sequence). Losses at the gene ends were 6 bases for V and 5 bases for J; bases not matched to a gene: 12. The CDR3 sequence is CSANKLTSGDETQYF. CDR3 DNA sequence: TGCAGTGCCAACAAACTTACTAGCGGGGACGAGACCCAGTACTTC.

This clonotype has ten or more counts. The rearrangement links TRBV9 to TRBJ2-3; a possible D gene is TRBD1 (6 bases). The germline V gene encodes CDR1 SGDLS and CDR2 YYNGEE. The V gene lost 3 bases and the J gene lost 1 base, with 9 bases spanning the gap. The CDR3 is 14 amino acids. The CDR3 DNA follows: TGTGCCAGCAGCGCGGGACAAGGCACAGATACGCAGTATTTT. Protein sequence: CASSAGQGTDTQYF.

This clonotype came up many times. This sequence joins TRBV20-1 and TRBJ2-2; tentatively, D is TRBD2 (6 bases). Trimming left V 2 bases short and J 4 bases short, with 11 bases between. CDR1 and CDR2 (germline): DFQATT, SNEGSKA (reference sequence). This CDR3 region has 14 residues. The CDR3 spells CSARRGGITGELFF. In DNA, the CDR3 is TGCAGTGCTAGAAGAGGCGGGATCACCGGGGAGCTGTTTTTT.

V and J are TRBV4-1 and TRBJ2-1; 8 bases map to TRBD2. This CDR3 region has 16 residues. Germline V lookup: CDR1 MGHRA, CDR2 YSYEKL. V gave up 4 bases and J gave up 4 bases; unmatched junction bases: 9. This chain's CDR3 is CASSPQAGAFYNEQFF. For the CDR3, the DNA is TGCGCCAGCAGCCCCCAAGCGGGGGCCTTTTACAATGAGCAGTTCTTC.

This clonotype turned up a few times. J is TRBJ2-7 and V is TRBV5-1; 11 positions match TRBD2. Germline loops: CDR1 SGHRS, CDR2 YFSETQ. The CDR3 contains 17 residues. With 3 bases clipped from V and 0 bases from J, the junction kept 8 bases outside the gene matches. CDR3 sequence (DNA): TGCGCCAGCAGCTACACTAGCGGGGGCTCCAGCTCCTACGAGCAGTACTTC. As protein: CASSYTSGGSSSYEQYF.

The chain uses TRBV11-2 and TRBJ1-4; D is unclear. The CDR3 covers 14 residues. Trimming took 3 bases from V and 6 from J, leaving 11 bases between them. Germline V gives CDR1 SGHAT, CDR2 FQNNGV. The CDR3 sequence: CASSFQGNHEKLFF. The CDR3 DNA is TGTGCCAGCAGCTTTCAAGGGAACCATGAAAAACTGTTTTTT.